This T cell receptor beta chain was captured in a study of identical twins. General observations from the study: Interpretation of the results relied on cross-sectional statistical analysis and not on following the same donors.

The trim removed 4 bases at V and 3 bases at J, leaving 8 bases unmatched. Germline CDR1 MDHEN, CDR2 SYDVKM. The CDR3 spans 16 residues. This clonotype came up many times. Its target is not known. A template switching step contributed a universal primer site, while unique molecular identifiers were present in the cDNA. MiXCR, run by TCRdb on the 5' RACE reads, gives a single entry per CDR3 protein. The table includes fewer than 350,000 distinct CDR3 sequences, about 8% detected once. Separately, the same data were catalogued under a study of yellow fever vaccine responses in identical twins.

Sequenced input: memory (CD45RO+) T cells sorted from blood. V is TRBV28 and J is TRBJ2-3; TRBD2 aligns across 9 bases. This clonotype originated in a woman between 18 and 29 years old in good health. The CDR3 sequence is CASSSLREGLTDTQYF. CDR3 sequence (DNA): TGTGCCAGCAGTTCCCTGCGGGAGGGCCTTACAGATACGCAGTATTTT.